The 30 T cell receptor beta chains below come from one sample, sequenced in a study of sequential checkpoint blockade in melanoma. Regarding treatment: randomized to nivolumab then ipilimumab (arm A) or the reverse (arm B). Assay: immunoSEQ multiplex PCR; the TCRdb copy retains only in-frame clones and omits some. The sample has 12,000 to 15,000 clones, roughly 69% seen once. The sequencing used CD8+ T cells sorted from blood (inferred from file names), collected from a patient given nivolumab and ipilimumab in sequence. All receptors come from a human donor with melanoma.

The CDR3 sequence: CASSLDRRNGYTF. The DNA for the CDR3 is TGTGCCAGCAGCTTAGACAGGAGAAATGGCTACACCTTC. The rearrangement uses TRBV11-1 and TRBJ1-2; D is perhaps TRBD1 (5 bases). Germline-derived CDR1 and CDR2 are SGHAT and FQDESV (reference sequence). Trimming removed 1 base at V and 6 bases at J, with 9 bases between. The CDR3 extends over 13 amino acids.

The chain joins TRBV30 to TRBJ1-5, with 8 bases aligning to TRBD1. Germline CDR1 GTSNPN, CDR2 SVGIG (reference sequence). The CDR3 sequence is 14 residues long. The ends lost 5 bases at V and 6 bases at J; junction bases unmatched: 9. The CDR3 nucleotides read TGTGCCTGGGGAATCAGGGGGCGCCTTCAGCCCCAGCATTTT. It codes for CAWGIRGRLQPQHF.

V gene TRBV4-3 combines with J gene TRBJ2-3, with 9 positions matching TRBD2. V trimming: 4 bases; J trimming: 1 base; junction bases outside the gene matches: 3. The CDR3 is 15 amino acids. From germline, CDR1 is LGHNA and CDR2 YSLEER. DNA of the CDR3: TGCGCCAGCAGCCCCTCTAGCGGGGGCACAGATACGCAGTATTTT. Encoded protein: CASSPSSGGTDTQYF.

This sequence joins TRBV7-9 and TRBJ1-1; D is undetermined. The CDR3 loop spans 13 amino acids. Germline V CDR1 and CDR2: SEHNR, FQNEAQ (reference sequence). The ends were cut back, 1 base at V and 1 base at J, with 4 bases in the middle. CDR3 sequence reads: CASSLDRNTEAFF. CDR3 in DNA: TGTGCCAGCAGCTTAGACAGGAACACTGAAGCTTTCTTT.

The chain combines TRBV19 with TRBJ2-3, with 10 bases fitting TRBD2. CDR3 length: 15 residues. CDR1 is LNHDA and CDR2 is SQIVND in the germline V gene (reference sequence). Losses at the gene ends were 3 bases for V and 1 base for J; bases not matched to a gene: 1. The CDR3 DNA sequence: TGTGCCAGTAGTATCCTAGCGGGGGGCACAGATACGCAGTATTTT. Translating it yields CASSILAGGTDTQYF.

This clone was observed a handful of times. The rearrangement links TRBV15 to TRBJ2-1; 13 nucleotides align to TRBD2. The V and J ends lost 1 base and 0 bases, in that order; junction bases with no gene match: 9. Germline V gene sequence: CDR1 LNHNV, CDR2 YYDKDF (reference sequence). This CDR3 contains 20 residues. CDR3 coding DNA: TGTGCCACCAGCAGAGCTTTTGAACTAGCGGGGGGGAGCTCCTACAATGAGCAGTTCTTC. It codes for CATSRAFELAGGSSYNEQFF.

The chain recombines TRBV29-1 with TRBJ2-1; TRBD2 aligns across 13 bases. Per the germline V gene, CDR1 is SQVTM and CDR2 is ANQGSEA. With V trimmed by 7 bases and J by 6 bases, 9 bases remained unmatched. CDR3 length: 15 residues. The DNA for the CDR3 is TGCAGCGCCCGAGGACTAGCGGGAGAGATCAATGAGCAGTTCTTC. Residues: CSARGLAGEINEQFF.

The genes are TRBV27 and TRBJ1-2; tentatively, D is TRBD1 (6 bases). The germline V and J ends were trimmed by 3 bases and 7 bases, with 15 bases remaining between them. The CDR3 totals 14 residues. Germline V CDR1 and CDR2: MNHEY, SMNVEV (reference sequence). The CDR3 is CASSLGAPRGGYTF. DNA of the CDR3: TGTGCCAGCAGTTTGGGGGCCCCTCGGGGTGGCTACACCTTC.

The chain recombines TRBV6-4 with TRBJ2-1; 9 bases match TRBD2. Germline values: CDR1 MRHNA, CDR2 SNTAGT. The ends lost 6 bases at V and 6 bases at J; junction bases unmatched: 9. The CDR3 runs to 15 residues. The CDR3 DNA is TGTGCCAGCAGCTCTGGGGGTAGCGGGAGCAATGAGCAGTTCTTC. Its translation: CASSSGGSGSNEQFF.

As DNA, the CDR3 is TGCAGCGTTGAAAAAGAGGGCAGGGGCACCGGGGAGCTGTTTTTT. Amino acid sequence: CSVEKEGRGTGELFF. The chain links TRBV29-1 to TRBJ2-2; maybe TRBD1 (6 bases). This CDR3 has 15 amino acids. V lost 2 bases to trimming and J lost 4 bases, with 14 bases between them. Looked up from germline, CDR1 is SQVTM and CDR2 is ANQGSEA.

This clone has just one count. The J gene is TRBJ2-7, the V gene TRBV7-9; 8 bases line up with TRBD1. Germline CDR1 is SEHNR and CDR2 is FQNEAQ (reference sequence). The CDR3 loop spans 13 amino acids. With V trimmed by 2 bases and J by 5 bases, 2 bases remained unmatched. The CDR3 protein is CASSLPGQDEQYF. The CDR3 nucleotides read TGTGCCAGCAGCTTACCGGGACAGGACGAGCAGTACTTC.

This clone was counted a single time. V usage is TRBV5-6 and J usage is TRBJ2-1, with 9 bases matching TRBD2. CDR3 length: 14 amino acids. Germline trimming cut 2 bases from V and 9 bases from J; bases unmatched to any gene: 6. Germline V lookup: CDR1 SGHDT, CDR2 YYEEEE. Here the CDR3 reads CASSFSGTSFEQFF. For the CDR3, the DNA is TGTGCCAGCAGCTTTTCCGGGACTAGCTTTGAGCAGTTCTTC.

In its sample, this clone was seen a few times. The rearrangement joins TRBV7-9 to TRBJ2-1, with TRBD2 matching 13 bases. Trimming removed 2 bases from V and 0 bases from J; junction bases left unmatched: 4. CDR3 length: 18 residues. Germline CDR1 reads SEHNR; CDR2 reads FQNEAQ (reference sequence). CDR3 region: CASSLPRTSGSSYNEQFF. The CDR3 region has the DNA TGTGCCAGCAGCTTACCCAGGACTAGCGGGAGCTCCTACAATGAGCAGTTCTTC.

This chain uses TRBV30 with TRBJ2-5; D gene ambiguous. V lost 5 bases, J lost 2 bases, and 9 bases lay in between. Germline CDR1 is GTSNPN and CDR2 is SVGIG (reference sequence). The CDR3 runs to 12 residues. The CDR3: CAWGVLQETQYF. Here the CDR3 DNA reads TGTGCCTGGGGAGTGCTGCAAGAGACCCAGTACTTC.

V is TRBV27 and J is TRBJ2-7, with TRBD2 identical over 10 bases. Germline V gene sequence: CDR1 MNHEY, CDR2 SMNVEV (reference sequence). J gave up 5 bases and V 3 bases, and 4 bases lay outside the gene matches. The CDR3 has 14 amino acids. In nucleotides, the CDR3 is TGTGCCAGCAGTTTTTCGGGACTAGCGAACGAGCAGTACTTC. Its protein product is CASSFSGLANEQYF.

The chain carries TRBV10-1 and TRBJ2-1; 10 bases align to TRBD2. V lost 7 bases to trimming and J lost 6 bases; unmatched junction nucleotides: 6. This CDR3 comprises 14 residues. The V gene's germline CDR1 is WNHNN and CDR2 SYGVQD (reference sequence). The CDR3 is CASNPGLASNEQFF. In DNA form, the CDR3 reads TGCGCCAGCAACCCGGGACTAGCGTCCAATGAGCAGTTCTTC.

The rearrangement uses TRBV5-5 and TRBJ1-5; weak D call: TRBD1 (5 bases). Deletions cut 1 base from V and 5 bases from J, with 13 bases between. The germline CDR1 and CDR2 sequences are SGHKS and YYEKEE (reference sequence). This CDR3 contains 15 residues. CDR3 DNA: TGTGCCAGCAGCTTGCGAGCAGGGTACTATCAGCCCCAGCATTTT. Amino acid sequence: CASSLRAGYYQPQHF.

The chain combines TRBV5-1 with TRBJ1-1; no reliable D call. This CDR3 is 14 amino acids long. The V gene's germline CDR1 is SGHRS and CDR2 YFSETQ. V was trimmed by 0 bases and J by 0 bases, leaving 6 bases between them. CDR3 DNA: TGCGCCAGCAGCTTGGAGCGAGTGAACACTGAAGCTTTCTTT. Its translation: CASSLERVNTEAFF.

The V gene is TRBV6-6, the J gene TRBJ1-2; no clear D gene. V lost 5 bases, J lost 7 bases, and 14 bases lay in between. Per the germline V gene, CDR1 is MNHNY and CDR2 is SVGAGI (reference sequence). This CDR3 has 13 residues. Here the CDR3 DNA reads TGTGCCAGCAGTGAGCGGATTTACGCTGGCTACACCTTC. Protein: CASSERIYAGYTF.

V gene TRBV11-3 combines with J gene TRBJ2-1; TRBD2 matches at 14 bases. Germline V gene data show CDR1 as SGHNT and CDR2 as YENEEA. The CDR3 length is 15 residues. V dropped 4 bases and J dropped 8; count of bases not matched to a gene: 4. CDR3 bases: TGTGCCAGCAGCTGGGGGACTAGCGGGGGCCATGAGCAGTTCTTC. Translation gives CASSWGTSGGHEQFF.

This chain joins TRBV19 and TRBJ2-5, with a possible D match to TRBD2 (6 bases). The J call could be wrong; TRBJ2-7 is a better fit for the DNA end. Germline CDR1 LNHDA, CDR2 SQIVND (reference sequence). The CDR3 is 15 residues long. As DNA, the CDR3 is TGTGCCAGTAGTATAGCCGCGGGAAAGGGTTACGAGCAGTACTTC. The encoded protein is CASSIAAGKGYEQYF.

The CDR3 sequence: CASSGPPGYTF. The DNA of the CDR3 is TGTGCCAGCAGCGGGCCCCCCGGCTACACCTTC. V and J are TRBV9 and TRBJ1-2; no definite D call. Germline loops: CDR1 SGDLS, CDR2 YYNGEE. The ends were cut back, 3 bases at V and 8 bases at J, with 8 bases in the middle. The CDR3 sequence is 11 residues long.

This clone was detected only a few times. This rearrangement joins TRBV7-3 to TRBJ2-3, with 8 bases that match TRBD1. The CDR3 covers 17 residues. Looked up from germline, CDR1 is SGHTA and CDR2 is FQGTGA. Trimming at V came to 5 bases and at J to 0 bases, leaving 10 bases not matched to a gene. The CDR3 nucleotides are TGTGCCAGCAGCCTGGGGTGGGGGACAGGTAGCACAGATACGCAGTATTTT. It encodes CASSLGWGTGSTDTQYF. Based on the CDR3 plus reference TRBV7-3 and TRBJ2-3, the full variable domain is GAGVSQTPSNKVTEKGKYVELRCDPISGHTALYWYRQSLGQGPEFLIYFQGTGAADDSGLPNDRFFAVRPEGSVSTLKIQRTERGDSAVYLCASSLGWGTGSTDTQYFGPGTRLTVL.

The chain employs TRBV5-1 and TRBJ1-3, with 7 bases lining up with TRBD1. Looked up from germline, CDR1 is SGHRS and CDR2 is YFSETQ. The ends lost 4 bases at V and 4 bases at J; junction bases unmatched: 8. The CDR3 has 15 amino acids. CDR3 DNA: TGCGCCAGCAGCGCGAACAGGGGTCCCGGAAACACCATATATTTT. This gives the protein CASSANRGPGNTIYF.

This clone was picked up a small number of times. The chain employs TRBV14 and TRBJ2-7, with TRBD1 matching over 7 bases. The CDR3 is 15 amino acids. Losses at the gene ends were 2 bases for V and 3 bases for J; bases not matched to a gene: 7. The germline V gene encodes CDR1 SGHDN and CDR2 FVKESK. The DNA of the CDR3 is TGTGCCAGCAGCCAATATTCCGGGACAGTCTACGAGCAGTACTTC. This sequence encodes CASSQYSGTVYEQYF.

The chain joins TRBV9 to TRBJ2-3; 7 bases are a match to TRBD2. From germline, CDR1 is SGDLS and CDR2 YYNGEE. With V trimmed by 2 bases and J by 0 bases, 6 bases remained unmatched. The CDR3 sequence is 16 residues long. This CDR3 is CASSVSSGASTDTQYF. CDR3 nucleotide sequence: TGTGCCAGCAGCGTGTCTAGCGGAGCTAGCACAGATACGCAGTATTTT.

This clone ranks as medium-sized. The chain has TRBV12-5 and TRBJ1-3; TRBD1 matches 7 bases. V shed 0 bases, J shed 4 bases, and the junction held 6 bases outside the gene matches. CDR3 length: 16 amino acids. CDR1 is LGHNT, CDR2 FRNRAP, per germline. The DNA for the CDR3 is TGTGCTAGTGGTTTGGTACAGGGGACAGCCGGAAACACCATATATTTT. Encoded protein: CASGLVQGTAGNTIYF.

The chain has TRBV9 and TRBJ2-1, with 9 bases lining up with TRBD2. The CDR3 length is 15 residues. Trimming removed 3 bases from V and 7 bases from J; junction bases left unmatched: 8. CDR1 SGDLS and CDR2 YYNGEE come from the germline V gene. The CDR3 DNA is TGTGCCAGCAGCGAGAGCGGGGGGTTAGGGAATGAGCAGTTCTTC. This gives the protein CASSESGGLGNEQFF.

This clone was picked up a small number of times. The chain carries TRBV6-1 and TRBJ2-5; D perhaps matches TRBD2 (6 bases). The germline V and J ends were trimmed by 0 bases and 5 bases, with 16 bases remaining between them. Looked up from germline, CDR1 is MNHNS and CDR2 is SASEGT. CDR3 size: 16 residues. The CDR3 loop is CASSEAGSGVRETQYF. Here the CDR3 DNA reads TGTGCCAGCAGTGAAGCTGGGTCGGGGGTCCGGGAGACCCAGTACTTC.

The rearrangement joins TRBV6-4 to TRBJ2-5, with D unclear. Trimming left V 3 bases short and J 5 bases short, with 7 bases between. The germline gives CDR1 MRHNA, CDR2 SNTAGT. This CDR3 region has 12 residues. CDR3 nucleotides: TGTGCCAGCAGTGAATACGGGGAGACCCAGTACTTC. Amino acids: CASSEYGETQYF.